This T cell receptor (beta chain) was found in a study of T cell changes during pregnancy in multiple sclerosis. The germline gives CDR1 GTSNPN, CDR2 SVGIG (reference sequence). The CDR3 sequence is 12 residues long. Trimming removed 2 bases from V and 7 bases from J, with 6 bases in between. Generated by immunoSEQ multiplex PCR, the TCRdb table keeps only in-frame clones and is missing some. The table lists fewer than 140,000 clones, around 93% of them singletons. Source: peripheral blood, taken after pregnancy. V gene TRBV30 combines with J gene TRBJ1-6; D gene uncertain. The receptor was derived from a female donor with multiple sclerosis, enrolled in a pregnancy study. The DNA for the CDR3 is TGTGCCTGGAGTAAGACAAATTCACCCCTCCACTTT. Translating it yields CAWSKTNSPLHF. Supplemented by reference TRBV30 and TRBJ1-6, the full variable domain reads SQTIHQWPATLVQPVGSPLSLECTVEGTSNPNLYWYRQAAGRGLQLLFYSVGIGQISSEVPQNLSASRPQDRQFILSSKKLLLSDSGFYLCAWSKTNSPLHFGNGTRLTVT.